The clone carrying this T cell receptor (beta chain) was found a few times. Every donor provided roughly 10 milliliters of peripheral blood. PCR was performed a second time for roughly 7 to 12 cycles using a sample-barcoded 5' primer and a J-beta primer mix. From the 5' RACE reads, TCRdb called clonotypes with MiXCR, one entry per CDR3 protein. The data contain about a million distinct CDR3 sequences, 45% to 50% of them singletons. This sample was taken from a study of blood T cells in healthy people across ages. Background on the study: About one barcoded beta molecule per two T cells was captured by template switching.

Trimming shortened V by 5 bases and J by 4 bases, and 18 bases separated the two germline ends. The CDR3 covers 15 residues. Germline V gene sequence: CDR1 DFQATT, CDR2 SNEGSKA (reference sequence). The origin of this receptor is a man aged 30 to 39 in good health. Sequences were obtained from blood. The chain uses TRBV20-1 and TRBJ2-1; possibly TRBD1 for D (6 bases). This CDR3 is CSAQRDKIPYNEQFF. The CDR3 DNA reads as TGCAGTGCTCAGAGGGACAAGATCCCTTACAATGAGCAGTTCTTC.